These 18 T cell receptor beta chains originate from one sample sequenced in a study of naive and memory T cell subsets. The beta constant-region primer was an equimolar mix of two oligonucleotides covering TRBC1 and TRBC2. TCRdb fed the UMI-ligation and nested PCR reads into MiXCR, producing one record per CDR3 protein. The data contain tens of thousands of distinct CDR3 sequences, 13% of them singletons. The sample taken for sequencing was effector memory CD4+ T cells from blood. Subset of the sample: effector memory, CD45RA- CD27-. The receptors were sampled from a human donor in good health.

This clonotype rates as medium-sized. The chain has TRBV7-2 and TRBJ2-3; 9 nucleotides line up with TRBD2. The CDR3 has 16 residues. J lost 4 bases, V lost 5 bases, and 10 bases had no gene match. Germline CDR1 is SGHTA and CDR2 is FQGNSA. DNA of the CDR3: TGTGCCAGCAGCATGATTGGCCTAGCGGGGTCAGATACGCAGTATTTT. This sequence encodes CASSMIGLAGSDTQYF.

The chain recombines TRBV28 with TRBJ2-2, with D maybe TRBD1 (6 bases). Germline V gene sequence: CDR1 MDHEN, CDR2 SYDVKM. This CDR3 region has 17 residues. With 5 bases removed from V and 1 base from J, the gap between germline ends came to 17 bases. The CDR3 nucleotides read TGTGCCAGCAGTCCTTGGACAGTTCGTCGGAACACCGGGGAGCTGTTTTTT. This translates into CASSPWTVRRNTGELFF.

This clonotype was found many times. CDR3 DNA: TGTGCCAGCGGCCCTGGGACTACCCAAGAGACCCAGTACTTC. Its translation: CASGPGTTQETQYF. V usage is TRBV6-5 and J usage is TRBJ2-5; 7 positions match TRBD2. Trimming took 8 bases from V and 1 from J; bases not matched to a gene: 7. There are 14 residues in the CDR3. From germline, CDR1 is MNHEY and CDR2 SVGAGI.

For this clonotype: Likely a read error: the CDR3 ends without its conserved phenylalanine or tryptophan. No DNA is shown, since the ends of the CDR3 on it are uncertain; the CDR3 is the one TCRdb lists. The CDR3 region is CASRLPGGGGNQPQQC. The J gene is TRBJ1-5, the V gene TRBV2; TRBD1 is the table's D call, not checked against the DNA. The CDR3 region is 16 residues in length, termini included. Germline V gene lookup returns CDR1 SNHLY and CDR2 FYNNEI.

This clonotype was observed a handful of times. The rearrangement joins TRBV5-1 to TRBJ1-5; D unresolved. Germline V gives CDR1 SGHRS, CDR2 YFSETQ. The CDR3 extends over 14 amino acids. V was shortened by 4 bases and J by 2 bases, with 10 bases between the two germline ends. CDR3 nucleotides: TGCGCCAGCAGCCCCTCAGGTGGCAATCAGCCCCAGCATTTT. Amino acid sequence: CASSPSGGNQPQHF.

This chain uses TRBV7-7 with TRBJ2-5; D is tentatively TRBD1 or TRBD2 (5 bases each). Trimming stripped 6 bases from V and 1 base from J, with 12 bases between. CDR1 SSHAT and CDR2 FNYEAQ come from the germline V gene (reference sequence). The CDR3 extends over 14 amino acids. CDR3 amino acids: CASSVGPLQETQYF. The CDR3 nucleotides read TGTGCCAGCAGTGTGGGACCTCTCCAAGAGACCCAGTACTTC.

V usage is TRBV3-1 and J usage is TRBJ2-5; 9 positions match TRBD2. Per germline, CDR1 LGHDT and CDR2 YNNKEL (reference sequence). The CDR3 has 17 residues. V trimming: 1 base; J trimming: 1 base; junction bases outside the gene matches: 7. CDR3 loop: CASSQGLASGVQETQYF. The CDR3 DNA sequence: TGTGCCAGCAGCCAAGGTCTCGCTAGCGGGGTCCAAGAGACCCAGTACTTC.

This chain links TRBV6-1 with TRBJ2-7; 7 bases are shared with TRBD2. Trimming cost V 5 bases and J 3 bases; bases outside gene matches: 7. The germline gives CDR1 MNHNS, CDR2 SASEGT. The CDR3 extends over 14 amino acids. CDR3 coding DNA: TGTGCCAGCAGTTGGCTAGCGGATAACTACGAGCAGTACTTC. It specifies CASSWLADNYEQYF.

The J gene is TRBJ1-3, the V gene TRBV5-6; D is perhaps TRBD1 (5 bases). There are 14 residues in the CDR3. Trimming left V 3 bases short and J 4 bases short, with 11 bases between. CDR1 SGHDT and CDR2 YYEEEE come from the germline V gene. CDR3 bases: TGTGCCAGCAGCTCCTCTTGGGGCGGAAACACCATATATTTT. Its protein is CASSSSWGGNTIYF. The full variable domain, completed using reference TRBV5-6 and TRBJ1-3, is DAGVTQSPTHLIKTRGQQVTLRCSPKSGHDTVSWYQQALGQGPQFIFQYYEEEERQRGNFPDRFSGHQFPNYSSELNVNALLLGDSALYLCASSSSWGGNTIYFGEGSWLTVV.

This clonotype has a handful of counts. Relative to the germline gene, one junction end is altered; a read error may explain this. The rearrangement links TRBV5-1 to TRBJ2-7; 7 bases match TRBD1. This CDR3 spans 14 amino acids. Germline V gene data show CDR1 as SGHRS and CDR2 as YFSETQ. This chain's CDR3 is CASSLGQLAGEQYF. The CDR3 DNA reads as TGCGCCAGCAGTTTGGGACAGTTGGCTGGCGAGCAGTACTTC.

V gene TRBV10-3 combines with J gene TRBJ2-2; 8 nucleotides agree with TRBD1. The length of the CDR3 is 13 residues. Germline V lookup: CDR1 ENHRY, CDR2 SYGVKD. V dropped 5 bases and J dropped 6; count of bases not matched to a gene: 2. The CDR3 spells CAISTGGPGELFF. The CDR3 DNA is TGTGCCATCAGTACAGGGGGGCCCGGGGAGCTGTTTTTT.

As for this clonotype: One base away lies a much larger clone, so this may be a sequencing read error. The CDR3 region has the DNA TGCGCCAGCACCTGGGGGGACAGGGATTACATTCAGTACTTC. The encoded protein is CASTWGDRDYIQYF. The chain links TRBV5-1 to TRBJ2-4; 9 bases align to TRBD1. V shed 6 bases and J 8 bases; nucleotides not matched to a gene: 9. CDR3 length equals 14 residues. Germline CDR1 and CDR2: SGHRS and YFSETQ.

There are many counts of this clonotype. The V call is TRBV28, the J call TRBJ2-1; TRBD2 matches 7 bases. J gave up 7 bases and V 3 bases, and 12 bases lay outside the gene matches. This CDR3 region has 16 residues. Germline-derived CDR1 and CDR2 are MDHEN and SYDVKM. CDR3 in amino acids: CASSFVSGTTRNEQFF. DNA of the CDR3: TGTGCCAGCAGTTTCGTGTCCGGGACTACGAGAAATGAGCAGTTCTTC.

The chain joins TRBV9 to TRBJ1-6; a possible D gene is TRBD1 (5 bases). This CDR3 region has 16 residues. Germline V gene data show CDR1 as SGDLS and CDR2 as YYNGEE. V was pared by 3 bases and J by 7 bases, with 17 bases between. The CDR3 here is CASSALTGGANSPLHF. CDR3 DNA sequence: TGTGCCAGCAGCGCACTCACCGGAGGGGCGAATTCACCCCTCCACTTT.

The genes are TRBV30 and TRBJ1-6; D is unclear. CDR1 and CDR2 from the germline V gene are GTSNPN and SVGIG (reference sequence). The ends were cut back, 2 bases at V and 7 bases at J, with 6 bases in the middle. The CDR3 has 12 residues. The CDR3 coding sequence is TGTGCCTGGAGTTTGGAGAATTCACCCCTCCACTTT. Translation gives CAWSLENSPLHF.

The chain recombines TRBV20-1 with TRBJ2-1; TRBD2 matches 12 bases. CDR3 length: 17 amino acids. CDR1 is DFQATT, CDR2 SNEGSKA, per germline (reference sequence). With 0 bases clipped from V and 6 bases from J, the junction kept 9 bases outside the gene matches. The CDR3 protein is CSARDRTSGMYSNEQFF. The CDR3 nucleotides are TGCAGTGCTAGAGATCGGACTAGCGGGATGTATAGCAATGAGCAGTTCTTC.

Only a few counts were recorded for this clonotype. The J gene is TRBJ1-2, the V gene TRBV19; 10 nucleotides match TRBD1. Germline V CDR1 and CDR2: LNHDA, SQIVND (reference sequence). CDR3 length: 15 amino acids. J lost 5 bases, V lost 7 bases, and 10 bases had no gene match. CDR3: CASTTGTGDLYGYTF. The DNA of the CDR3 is TGTGCCAGTACTACCGGGACAGGGGACCTTTATGGCTACACCTTC.

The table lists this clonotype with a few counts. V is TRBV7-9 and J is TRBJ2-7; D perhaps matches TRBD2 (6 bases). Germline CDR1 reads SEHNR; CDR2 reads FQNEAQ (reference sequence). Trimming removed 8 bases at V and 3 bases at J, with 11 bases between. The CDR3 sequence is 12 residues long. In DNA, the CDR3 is TGTGCCAGCGGAGGGACGAACTACGAGCAGTACTTC. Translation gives CASGGTNYEQYF.